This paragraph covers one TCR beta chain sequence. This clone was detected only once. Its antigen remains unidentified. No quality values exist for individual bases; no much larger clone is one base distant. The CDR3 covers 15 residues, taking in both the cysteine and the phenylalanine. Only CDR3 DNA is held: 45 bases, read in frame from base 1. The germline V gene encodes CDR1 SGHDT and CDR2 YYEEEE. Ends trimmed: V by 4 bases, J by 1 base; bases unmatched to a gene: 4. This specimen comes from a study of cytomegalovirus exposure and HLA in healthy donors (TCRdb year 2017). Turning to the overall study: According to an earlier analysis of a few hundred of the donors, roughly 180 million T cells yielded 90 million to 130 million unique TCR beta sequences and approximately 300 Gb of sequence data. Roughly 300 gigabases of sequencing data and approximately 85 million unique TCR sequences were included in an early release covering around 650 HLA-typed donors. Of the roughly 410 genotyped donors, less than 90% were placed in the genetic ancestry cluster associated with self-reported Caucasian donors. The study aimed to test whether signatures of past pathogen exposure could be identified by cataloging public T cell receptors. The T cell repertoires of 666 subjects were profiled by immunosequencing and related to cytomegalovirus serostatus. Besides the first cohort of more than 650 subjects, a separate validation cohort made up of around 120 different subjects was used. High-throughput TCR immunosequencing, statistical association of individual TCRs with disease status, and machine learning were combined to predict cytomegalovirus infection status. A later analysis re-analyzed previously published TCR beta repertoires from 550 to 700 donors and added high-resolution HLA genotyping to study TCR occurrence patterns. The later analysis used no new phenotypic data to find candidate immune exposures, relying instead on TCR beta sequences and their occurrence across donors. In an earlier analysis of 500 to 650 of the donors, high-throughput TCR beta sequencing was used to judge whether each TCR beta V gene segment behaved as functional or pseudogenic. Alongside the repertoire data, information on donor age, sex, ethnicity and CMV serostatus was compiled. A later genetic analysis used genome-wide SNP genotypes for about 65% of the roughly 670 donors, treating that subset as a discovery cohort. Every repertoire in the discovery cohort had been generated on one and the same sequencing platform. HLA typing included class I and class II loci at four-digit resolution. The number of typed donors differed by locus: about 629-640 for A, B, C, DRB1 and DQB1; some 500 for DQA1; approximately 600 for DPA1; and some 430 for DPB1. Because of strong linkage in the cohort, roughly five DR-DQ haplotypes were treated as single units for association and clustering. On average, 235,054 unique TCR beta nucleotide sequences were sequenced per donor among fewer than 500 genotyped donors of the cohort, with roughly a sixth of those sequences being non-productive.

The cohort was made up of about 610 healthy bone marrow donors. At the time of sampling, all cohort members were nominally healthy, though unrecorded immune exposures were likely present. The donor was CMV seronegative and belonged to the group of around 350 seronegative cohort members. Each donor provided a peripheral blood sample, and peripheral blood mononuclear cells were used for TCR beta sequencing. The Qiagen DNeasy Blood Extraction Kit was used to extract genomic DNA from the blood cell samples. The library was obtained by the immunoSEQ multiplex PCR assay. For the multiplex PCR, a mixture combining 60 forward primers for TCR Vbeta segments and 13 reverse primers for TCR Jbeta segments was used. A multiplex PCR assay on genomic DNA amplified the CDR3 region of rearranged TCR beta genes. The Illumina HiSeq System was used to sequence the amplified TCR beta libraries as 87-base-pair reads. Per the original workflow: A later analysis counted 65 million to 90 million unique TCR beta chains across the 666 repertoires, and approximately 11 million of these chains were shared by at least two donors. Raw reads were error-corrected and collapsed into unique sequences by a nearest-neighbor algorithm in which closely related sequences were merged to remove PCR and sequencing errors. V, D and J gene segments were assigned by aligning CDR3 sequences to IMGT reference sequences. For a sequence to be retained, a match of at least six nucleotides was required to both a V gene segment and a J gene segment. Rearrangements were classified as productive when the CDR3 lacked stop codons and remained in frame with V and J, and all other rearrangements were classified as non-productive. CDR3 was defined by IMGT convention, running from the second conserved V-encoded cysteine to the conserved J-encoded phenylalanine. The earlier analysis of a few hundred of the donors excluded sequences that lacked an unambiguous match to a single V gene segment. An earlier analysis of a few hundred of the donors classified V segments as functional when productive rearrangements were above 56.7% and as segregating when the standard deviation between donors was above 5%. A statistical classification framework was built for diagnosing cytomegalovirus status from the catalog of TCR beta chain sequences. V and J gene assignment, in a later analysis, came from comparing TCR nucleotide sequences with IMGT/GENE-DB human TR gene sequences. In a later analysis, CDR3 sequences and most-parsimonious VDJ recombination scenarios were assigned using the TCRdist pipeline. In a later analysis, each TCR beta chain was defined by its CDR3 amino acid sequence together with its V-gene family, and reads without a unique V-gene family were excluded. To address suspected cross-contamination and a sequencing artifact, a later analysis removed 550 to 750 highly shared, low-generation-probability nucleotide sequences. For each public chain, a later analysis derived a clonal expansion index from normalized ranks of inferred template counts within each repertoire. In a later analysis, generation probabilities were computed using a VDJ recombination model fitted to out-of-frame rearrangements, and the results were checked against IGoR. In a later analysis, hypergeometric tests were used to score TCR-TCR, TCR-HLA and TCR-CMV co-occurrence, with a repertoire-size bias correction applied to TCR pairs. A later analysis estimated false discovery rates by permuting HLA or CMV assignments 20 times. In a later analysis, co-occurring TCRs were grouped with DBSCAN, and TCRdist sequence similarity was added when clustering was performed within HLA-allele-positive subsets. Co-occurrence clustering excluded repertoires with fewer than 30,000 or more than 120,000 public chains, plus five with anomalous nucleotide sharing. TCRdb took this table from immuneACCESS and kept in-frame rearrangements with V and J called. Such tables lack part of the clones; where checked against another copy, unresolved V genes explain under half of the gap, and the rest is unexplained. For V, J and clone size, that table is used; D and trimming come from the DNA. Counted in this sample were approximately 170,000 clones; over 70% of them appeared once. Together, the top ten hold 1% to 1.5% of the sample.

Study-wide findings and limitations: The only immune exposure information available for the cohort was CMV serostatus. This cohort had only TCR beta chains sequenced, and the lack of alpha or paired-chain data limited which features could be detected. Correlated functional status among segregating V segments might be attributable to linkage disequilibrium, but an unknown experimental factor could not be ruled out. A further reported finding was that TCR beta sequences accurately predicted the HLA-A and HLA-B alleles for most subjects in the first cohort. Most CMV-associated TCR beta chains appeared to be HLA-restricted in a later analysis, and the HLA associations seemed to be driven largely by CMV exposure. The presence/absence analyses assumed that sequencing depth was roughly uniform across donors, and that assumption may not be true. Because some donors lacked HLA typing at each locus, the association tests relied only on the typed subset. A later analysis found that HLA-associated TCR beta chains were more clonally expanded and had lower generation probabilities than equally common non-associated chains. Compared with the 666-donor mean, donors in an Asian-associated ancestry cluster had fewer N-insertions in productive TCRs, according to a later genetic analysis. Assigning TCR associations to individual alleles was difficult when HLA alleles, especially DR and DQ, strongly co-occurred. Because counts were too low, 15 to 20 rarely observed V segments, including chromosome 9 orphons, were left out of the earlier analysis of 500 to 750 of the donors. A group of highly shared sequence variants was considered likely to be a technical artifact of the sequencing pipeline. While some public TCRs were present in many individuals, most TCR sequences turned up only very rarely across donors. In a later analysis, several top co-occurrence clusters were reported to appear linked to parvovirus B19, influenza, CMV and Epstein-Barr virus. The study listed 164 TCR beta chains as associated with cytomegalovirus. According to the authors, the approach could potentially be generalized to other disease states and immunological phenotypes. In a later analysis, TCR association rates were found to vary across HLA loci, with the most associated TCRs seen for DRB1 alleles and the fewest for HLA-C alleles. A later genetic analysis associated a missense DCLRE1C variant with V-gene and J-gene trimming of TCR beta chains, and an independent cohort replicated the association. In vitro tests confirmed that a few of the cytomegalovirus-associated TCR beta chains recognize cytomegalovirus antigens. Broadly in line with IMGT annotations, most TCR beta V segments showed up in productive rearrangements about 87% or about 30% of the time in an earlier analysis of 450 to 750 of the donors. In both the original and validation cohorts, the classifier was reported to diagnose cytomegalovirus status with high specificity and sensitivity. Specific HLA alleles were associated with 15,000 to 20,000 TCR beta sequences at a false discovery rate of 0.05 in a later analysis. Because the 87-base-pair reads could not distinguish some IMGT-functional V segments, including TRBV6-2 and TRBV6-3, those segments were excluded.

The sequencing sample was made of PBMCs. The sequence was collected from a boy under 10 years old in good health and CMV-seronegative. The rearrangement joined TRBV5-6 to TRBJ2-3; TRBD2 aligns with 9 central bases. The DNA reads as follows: TGTGCCAGCAGCATGCGGGGGGGAGGCACAGATACGCAGTATTTT. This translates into CASSMRGGGTDTQYF.